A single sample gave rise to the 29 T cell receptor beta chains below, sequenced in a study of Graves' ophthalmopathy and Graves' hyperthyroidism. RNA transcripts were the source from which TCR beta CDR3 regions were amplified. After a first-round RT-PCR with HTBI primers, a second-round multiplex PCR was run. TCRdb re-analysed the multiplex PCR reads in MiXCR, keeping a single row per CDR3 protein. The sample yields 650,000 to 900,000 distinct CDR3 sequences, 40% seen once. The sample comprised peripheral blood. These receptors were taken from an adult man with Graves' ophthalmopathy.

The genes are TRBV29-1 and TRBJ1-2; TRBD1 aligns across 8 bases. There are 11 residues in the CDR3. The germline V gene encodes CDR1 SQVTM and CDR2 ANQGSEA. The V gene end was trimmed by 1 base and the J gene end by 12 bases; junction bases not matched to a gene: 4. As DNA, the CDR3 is TGCAGCGTTGAAGGGACAGGGCTTAACACCTTC. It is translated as CSVEGTGLNTF. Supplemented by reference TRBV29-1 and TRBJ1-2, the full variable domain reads SAVISQKPSRDICQRGTSLTIQCQVDSQVTMMFWYRQQPGQSLTLIATANQGSEATYESGFVIDKFPISRPNLTFSTLTVSNMSPEDSSIYLCSVEGTGLNTFGSGTRLTVV.

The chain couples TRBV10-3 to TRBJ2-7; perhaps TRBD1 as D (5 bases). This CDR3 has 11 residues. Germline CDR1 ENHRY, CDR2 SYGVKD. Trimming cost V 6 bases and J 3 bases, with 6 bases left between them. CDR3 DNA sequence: TGTGCCATCAGAACAGGCTACGAGCAGTACTTC. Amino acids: CAIRTGYEQYF.

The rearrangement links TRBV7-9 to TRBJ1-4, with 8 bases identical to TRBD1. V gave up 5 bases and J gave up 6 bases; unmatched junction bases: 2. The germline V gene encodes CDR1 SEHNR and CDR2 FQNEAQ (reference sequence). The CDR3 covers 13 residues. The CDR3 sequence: CASSPRGHEKLFF. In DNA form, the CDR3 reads TGTGCCAGCAGCCCCAGGGGGCATGAAAAACTGTTTTTT.

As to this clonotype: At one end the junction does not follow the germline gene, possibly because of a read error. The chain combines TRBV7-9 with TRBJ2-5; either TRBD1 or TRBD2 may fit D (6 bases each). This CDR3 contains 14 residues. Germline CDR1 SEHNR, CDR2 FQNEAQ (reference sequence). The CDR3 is CASSPVMGGPFQEF. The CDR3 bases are TGTGCCAGCAGCCCAGTCATGGGGGGCCCATTTCAGGAATTC.

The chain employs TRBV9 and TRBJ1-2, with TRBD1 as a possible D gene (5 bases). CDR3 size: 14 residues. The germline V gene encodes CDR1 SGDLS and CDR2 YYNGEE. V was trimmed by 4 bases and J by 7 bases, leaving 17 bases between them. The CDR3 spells CASSPGAVPGGYTF. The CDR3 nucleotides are TGTGCCAGCAGCCCCGGGGCAGTACCTGGTGGCTACACCTTC.

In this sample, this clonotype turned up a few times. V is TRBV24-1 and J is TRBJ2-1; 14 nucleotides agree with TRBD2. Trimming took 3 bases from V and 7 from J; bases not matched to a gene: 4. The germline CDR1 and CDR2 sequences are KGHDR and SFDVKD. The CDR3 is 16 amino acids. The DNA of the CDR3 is TGTGCCACCAGTGATCCCGGGACTAGCGGGAGAAATGAGCAGTTCTTC. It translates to CATSDPGTSGRNEQFF.

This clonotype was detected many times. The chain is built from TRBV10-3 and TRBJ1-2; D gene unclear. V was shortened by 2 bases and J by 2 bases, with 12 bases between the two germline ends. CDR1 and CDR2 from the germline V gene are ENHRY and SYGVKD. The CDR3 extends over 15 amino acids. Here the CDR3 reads CAISEGPRPNYGYTF. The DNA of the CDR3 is TGTGCCATCAGTGAGGGACCGAGGCCGAACTATGGCTACACCTTC.

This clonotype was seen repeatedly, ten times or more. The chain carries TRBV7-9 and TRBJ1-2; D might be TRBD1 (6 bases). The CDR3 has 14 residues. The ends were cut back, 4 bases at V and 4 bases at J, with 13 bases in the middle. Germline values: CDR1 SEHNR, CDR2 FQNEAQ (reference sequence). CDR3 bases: TGTGCCAGCAGCTACACAGGGAGGGGCTATGGCTACACCTTC. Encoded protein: CASSYTGRGYGYTF.

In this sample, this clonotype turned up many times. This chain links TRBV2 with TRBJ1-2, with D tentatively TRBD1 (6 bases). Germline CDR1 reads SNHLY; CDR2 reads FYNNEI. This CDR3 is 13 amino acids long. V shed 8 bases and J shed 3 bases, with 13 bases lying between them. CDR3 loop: CASQDRLDYGYTF. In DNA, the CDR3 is TGTGCCAGCCAGGACAGATTAGACTATGGCTACACCTTC.

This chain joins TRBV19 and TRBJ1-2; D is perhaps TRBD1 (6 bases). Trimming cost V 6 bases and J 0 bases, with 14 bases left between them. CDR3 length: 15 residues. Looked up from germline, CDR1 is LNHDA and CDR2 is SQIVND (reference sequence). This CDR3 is CASSGGQRANYGYTF. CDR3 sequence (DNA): TGTGCCAGTAGCGGAGGACAGCGAGCTAACTATGGCTACACCTTC.

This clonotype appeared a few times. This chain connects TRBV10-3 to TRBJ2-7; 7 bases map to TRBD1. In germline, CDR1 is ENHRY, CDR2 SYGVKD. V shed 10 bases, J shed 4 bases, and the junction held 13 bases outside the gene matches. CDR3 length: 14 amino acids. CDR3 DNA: TGTGCCAGCAGCAGACAGGGTTTTCCGTACGAGCAGTACTTC. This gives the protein CASSRQGFPYEQYF.

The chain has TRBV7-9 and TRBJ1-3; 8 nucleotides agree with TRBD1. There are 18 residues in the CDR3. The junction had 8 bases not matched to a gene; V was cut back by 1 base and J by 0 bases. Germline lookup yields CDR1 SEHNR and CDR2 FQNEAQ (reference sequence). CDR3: CASSLGTGTRGSGNTIYF. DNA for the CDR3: TGTGCCAGCAGCTTAGGGACAGGGACGAGAGGCTCTGGAAACACCATATATTTT.

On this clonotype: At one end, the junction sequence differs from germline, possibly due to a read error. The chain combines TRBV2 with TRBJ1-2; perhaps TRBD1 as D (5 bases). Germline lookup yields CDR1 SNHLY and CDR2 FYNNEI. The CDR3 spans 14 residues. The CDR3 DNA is TGCGCCAGCAGGTCCGCGACAGAGGACTATGGCTACACCTTC. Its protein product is CASRSATEDYGYTF.

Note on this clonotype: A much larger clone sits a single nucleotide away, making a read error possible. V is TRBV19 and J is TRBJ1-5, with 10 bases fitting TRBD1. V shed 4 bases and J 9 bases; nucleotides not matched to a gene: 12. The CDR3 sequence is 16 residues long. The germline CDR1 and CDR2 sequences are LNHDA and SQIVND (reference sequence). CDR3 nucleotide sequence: TGTGCCAGTAGTAAGGTCGTGACAGGGGGCTCTCGGCCCCAGCATTTT. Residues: CASSKVVTGGSRPQHF.

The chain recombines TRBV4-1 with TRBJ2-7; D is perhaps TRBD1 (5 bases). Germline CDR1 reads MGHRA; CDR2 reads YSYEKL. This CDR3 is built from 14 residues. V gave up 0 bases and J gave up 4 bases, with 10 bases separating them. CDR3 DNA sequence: TGCGCCAGCAGCCAAGAACTTACAGGATACGAGCAGTACGTC. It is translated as CASSQELTGYEQYV.

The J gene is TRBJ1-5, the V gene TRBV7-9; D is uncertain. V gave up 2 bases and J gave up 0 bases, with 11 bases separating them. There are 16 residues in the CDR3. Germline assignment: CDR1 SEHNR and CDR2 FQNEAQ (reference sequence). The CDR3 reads CASSLYEPYSNQPQHF. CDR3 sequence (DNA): TGTGCCAGCAGCTTATATGAGCCGTATAGCAATCAGCCCCAGCATTTT.

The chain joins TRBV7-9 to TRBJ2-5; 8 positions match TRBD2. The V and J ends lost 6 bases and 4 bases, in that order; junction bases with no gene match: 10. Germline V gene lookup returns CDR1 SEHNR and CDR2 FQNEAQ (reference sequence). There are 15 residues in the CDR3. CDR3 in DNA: TGTGCCAGCAGTGACTACCGGGGGGGCGGAGAGACCCAGTACTTC. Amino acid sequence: CASSDYRGGGETQYF.

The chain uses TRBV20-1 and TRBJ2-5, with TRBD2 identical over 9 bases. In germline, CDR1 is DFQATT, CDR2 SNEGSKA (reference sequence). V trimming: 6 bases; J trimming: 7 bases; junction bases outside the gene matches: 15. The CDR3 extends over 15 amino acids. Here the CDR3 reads CSALAGGGALGTQYF. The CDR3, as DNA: TGCAGTGCCCTAGCGGGCGGGGGGGCACTTGGGACCCAGTACTTC.

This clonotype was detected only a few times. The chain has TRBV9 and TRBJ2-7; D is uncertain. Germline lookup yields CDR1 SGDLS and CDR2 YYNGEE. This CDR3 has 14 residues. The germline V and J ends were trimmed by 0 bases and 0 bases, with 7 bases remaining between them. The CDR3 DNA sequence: TGTGCCAGCAGCGTAGCCGAAAGCTCCTACGAGCAGTACTTC. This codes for CASSVAESSYEQYF.

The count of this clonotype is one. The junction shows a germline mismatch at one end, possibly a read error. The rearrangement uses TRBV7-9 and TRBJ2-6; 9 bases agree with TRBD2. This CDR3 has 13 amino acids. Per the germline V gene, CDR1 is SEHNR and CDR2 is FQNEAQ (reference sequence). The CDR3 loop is CASKASGVNVLTF. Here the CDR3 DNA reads TGTGCCAGCAAGGCTAGCGGGGTCAACGTCCTGACTTTC.

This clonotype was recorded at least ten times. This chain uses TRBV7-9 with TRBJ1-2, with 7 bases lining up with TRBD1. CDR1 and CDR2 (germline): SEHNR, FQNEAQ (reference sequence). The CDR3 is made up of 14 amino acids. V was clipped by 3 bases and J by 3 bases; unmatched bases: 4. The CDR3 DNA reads TGTGCCAGCAGCTTGCCCGGGACAGACTATGGCTACACCTTC. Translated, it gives CASSLPGTDYGYTF.

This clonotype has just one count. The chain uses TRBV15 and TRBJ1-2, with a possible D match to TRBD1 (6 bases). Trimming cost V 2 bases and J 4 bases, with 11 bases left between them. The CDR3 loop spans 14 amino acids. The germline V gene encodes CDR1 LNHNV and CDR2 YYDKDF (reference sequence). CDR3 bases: TGTGCCACCAGCAGAAATCAGGGGAGCTATGGCTACACCTTC. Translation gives CATSRNQGSYGYTF.

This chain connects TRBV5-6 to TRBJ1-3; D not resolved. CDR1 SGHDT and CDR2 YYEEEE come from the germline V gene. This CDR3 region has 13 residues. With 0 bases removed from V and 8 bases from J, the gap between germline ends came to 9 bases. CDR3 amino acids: CASSLADGDTIYF. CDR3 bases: TGTGCCAGCAGCTTGGCGGACGGAGACACCATATATTTT.

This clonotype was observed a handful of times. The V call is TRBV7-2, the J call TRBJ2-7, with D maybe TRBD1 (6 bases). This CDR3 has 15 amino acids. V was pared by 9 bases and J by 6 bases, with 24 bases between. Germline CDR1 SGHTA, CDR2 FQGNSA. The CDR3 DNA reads TGTGCCAGTAGTCCAGGACAGTTGCGCACCTGCGAGCAGTACTTC. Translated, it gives CASSPGQLRTCEQYF. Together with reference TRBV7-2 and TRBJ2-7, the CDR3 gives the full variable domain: GAGVSQSPSNKVTEKGKDVELRCDPISGHTALYWYRQSLGQGLEFLIYFQGNSAPDKSGLPSDRFSAERTGGSVSTLTIQRTQQEDSAVYLCASSPGQLRTCEQYFGPGTRLTVT.

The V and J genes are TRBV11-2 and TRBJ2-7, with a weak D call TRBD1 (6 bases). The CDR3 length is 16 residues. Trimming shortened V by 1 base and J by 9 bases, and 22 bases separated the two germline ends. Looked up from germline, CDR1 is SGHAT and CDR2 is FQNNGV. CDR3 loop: CASSLGVGQGFGGQYF. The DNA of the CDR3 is TGTGCCAGCAGCTTAGGGGTCGGGCAGGGGTTCGGCGGGCAGTACTTC. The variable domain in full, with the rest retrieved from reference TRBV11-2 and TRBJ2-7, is EAGVAQSPRYKIIEKRQSVAFWCNPISGHATLYWYQQILGQGPKLLIQFQNNGVVDDSQLPKDRFSAERLKGVDSTLKIQPAKLEDSAVYLCASSLGVGQGFGGQYFGPGTRLTVT.

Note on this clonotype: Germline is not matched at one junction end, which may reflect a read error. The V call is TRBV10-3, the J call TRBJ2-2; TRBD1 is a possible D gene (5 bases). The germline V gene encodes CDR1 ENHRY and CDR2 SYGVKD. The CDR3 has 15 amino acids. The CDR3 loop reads CASSYRRVNTGELFF. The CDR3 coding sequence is TGTGCCAGCAGTTACCGCAGGGTGAACACCGGGGAGCTGTTTTTT.

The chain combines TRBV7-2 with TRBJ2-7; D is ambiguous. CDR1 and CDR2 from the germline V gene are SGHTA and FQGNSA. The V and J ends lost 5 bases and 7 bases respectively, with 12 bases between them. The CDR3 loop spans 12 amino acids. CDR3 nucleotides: TGTGCCAGCAGCCAATATTTAGGAGAGCAGTACTTC. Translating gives CASSQYLGEQYF.

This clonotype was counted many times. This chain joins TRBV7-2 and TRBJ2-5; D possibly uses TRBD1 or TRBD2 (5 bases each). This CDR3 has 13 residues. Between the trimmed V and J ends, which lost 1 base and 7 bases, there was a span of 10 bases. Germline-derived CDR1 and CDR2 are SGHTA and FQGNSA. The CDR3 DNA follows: TGTGCCAGCAGCTTAGGAGGGGCGGGGACCCAGTACTTC. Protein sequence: CASSLGGAGTQYF.

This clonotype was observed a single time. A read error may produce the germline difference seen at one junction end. The CDR3 nucleotides read TGTGCCAGCAGTTTATCAGGACAGGGGTTTGAAGAGACCCAGTACTTC. As protein: CASSLSGQGFEETQYF. V is TRBV10-3 and J is TRBJ2-5; 9 positions agree with TRBD1. Germline V gives CDR1 ENHRY, CDR2 SYGVKD. The CDR3 has 16 residues.